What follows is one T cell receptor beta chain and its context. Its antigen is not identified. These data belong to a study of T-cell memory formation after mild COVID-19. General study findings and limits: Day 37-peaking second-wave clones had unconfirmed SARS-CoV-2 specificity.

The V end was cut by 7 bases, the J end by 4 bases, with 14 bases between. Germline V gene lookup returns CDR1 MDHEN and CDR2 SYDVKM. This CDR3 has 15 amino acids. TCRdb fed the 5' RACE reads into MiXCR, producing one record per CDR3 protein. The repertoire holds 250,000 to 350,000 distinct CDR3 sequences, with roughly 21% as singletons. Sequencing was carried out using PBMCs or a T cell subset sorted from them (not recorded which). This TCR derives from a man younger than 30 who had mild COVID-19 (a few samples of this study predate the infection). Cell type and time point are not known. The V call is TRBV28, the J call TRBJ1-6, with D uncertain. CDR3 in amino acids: CASTLPGMYNSPLHF. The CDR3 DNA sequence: TGTGCCAGCACCCTCCCCGGGATGTATAATTCACCCCTCCACTTT.